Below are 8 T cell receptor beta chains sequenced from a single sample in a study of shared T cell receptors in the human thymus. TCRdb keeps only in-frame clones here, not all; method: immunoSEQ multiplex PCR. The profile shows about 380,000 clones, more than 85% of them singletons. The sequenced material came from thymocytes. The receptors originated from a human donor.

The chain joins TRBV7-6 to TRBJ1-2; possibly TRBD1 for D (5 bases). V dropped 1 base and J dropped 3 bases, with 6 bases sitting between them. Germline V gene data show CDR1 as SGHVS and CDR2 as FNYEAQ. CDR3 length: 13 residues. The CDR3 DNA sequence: TGTGCCAGCAGCTTAGGACAGCACTATGGCTACACCTTC. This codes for CASSLGQHYGYTF.

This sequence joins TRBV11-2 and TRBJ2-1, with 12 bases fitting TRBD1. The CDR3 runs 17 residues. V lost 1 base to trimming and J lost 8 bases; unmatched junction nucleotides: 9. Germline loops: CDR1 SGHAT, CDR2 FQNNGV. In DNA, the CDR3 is TGTGCCAGCAGCTTAGGCGACCGGGACAGGGGGCGGGATGAGCAGTTCTTC. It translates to CASSLGDRDRGRDEQFF.

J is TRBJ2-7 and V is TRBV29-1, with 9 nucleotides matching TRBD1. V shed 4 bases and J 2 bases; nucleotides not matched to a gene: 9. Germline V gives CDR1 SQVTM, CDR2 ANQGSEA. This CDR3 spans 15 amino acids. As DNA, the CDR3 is TGCAGCGTTGGGTCTCGGACAGGGGCTCCCTACGAGCAGTACTTC. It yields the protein CSVGSRTGAPYEQYF.

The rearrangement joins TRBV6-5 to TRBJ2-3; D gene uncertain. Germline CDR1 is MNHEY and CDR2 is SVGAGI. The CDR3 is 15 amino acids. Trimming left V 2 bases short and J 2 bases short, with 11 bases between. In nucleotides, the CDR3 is TGTGCCAGCAGTTACAGCAGCCGAGCCACAGATACGCAGTATTTT. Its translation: CASSYSSRATDTQYF.

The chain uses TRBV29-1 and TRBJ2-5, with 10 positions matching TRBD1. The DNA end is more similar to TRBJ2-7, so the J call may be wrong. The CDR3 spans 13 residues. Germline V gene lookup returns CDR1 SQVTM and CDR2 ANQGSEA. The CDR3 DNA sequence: TGCAGCGCCCAGGGGGACAGGGGCTACGAGCAGTACTTC. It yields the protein CSAQGDRGYEQYF.

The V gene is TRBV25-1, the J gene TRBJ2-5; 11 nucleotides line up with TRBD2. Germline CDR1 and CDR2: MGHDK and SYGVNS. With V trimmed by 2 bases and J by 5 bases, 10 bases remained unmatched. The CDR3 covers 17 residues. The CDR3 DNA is TGTGCCAGCAGTGAAGAACTAGCGGGAGAGTACGGGGAGACCCAGTACTTC. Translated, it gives CASSEELAGEYGETQYF.

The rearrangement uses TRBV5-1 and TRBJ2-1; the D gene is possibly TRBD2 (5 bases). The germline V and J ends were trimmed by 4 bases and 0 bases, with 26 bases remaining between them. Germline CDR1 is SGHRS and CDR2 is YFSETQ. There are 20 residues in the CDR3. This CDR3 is CASSPMDSTQNESSYNEQFF. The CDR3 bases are TGCGCCAGCAGCCCCATGGACTCAACCCAAAATGAGAGCTCCTACAATGAGCAGTTCTTC.

The CDR3 sequence is CASSQQGPGELFF. CDR3 bases: TGCGCCAGCAGTCAACAGGGTCCGGGGGAGCTGTTTTTT. The V call is TRBV23-1, the J call TRBJ2-2; D is possibly TRBD1 (5 bases). TRBV23-1 is reported as an ORF; its role is uncertain. The CDR3 has 13 amino acids. Between the trimmed V and J ends, which lost 2 bases and 8 bases, there was a span of 9 bases.